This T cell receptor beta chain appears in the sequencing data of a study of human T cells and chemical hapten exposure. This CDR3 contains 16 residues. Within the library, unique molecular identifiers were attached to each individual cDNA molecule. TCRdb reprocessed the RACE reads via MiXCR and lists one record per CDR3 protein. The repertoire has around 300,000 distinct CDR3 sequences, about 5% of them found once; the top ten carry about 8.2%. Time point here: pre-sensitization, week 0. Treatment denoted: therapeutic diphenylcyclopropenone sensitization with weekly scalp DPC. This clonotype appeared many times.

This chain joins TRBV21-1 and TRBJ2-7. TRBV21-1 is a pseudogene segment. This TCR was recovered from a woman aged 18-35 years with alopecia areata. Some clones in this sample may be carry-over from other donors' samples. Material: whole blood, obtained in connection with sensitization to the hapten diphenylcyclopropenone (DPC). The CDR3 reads CASRILGWPSSYEQYF. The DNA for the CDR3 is TGTGCCAGCAGAATCCTAGGCTGGCCGAGCTCCTACGAGCAGTACTTC.